This passage covers 27 T cell receptor beta chains from one sample sequenced in a study of cytomegalovirus exposure and HLA in healthy donors. PCR amplification relied on 60 Vbeta primers (plus 13 Jbeta primers). Produced via immunoSEQ multiplex PCR; TCRdb's table is partial and in-frame only. The table for this sample gives about 82,000 clones. Sequenced: PBMCs. The receptors stem from a woman aged 25 to 39 in good health and CMV-seronegative.

The chain recombines TRBV6-5 with TRBJ1-2, with D unresolved. Germline assignment: CDR1 MNHEY and CDR2 SVGAGI. This CDR3 spans 16 amino acids. V was trimmed by 2 bases and J by 7 bases, leaving 20 bases between them. The CDR3 here is CASSYLENGRPTGYTF. For the CDR3, the DNA is TGTGCCAGCAGTTACCTAGAAAACGGGAGGCCCACTGGCTACACCTTC.

The chain carries TRBV4-2 and TRBJ2-5; D possibly corresponds to TRBD1 (6 bases). The CDR3 sequence is 14 residues long. Germline CDR1 LGHNA, CDR2 YNFKEQ. V lost 2 bases, J lost 1 base, and 8 bases lay in between. In DNA, the CDR3 is TGTGCCAGCAGCCAATTGGACAGCCAAGAGACCCAGTACTTC. Protein sequence: CASSQLDSQETQYF.

The rearrangement joins TRBV27 to TRBJ2-3; 12 bases match TRBD2. The CDR3 has 18 residues. Germline V gives CDR1 MNHEY, CDR2 SMNVEV (reference sequence). V was pared by 5 bases and J by 1 base, with 10 bases of the junction left unmatched. The CDR3 DNA reads TGTGCCAGCAGTCCCCGACTAGCGGGGGAAGGGGGCACAGATACGCAGTATTTT. Protein: CASSPRLAGEGGTDTQYF.

Remarks on this clone: An end of the junction differs from the germline gene, which may be a read error. This chain joins TRBV6-1 and TRBJ1-1; 8 bases fit TRBD1. The CDR3 is 12 residues long. Germline values: CDR1 MNHNS, CDR2 SASEGT. The CDR3 region is CASSRTGFEDFF. The CDR3 nucleotides read TGTGCCAGCAGTCGGACAGGGTTTGAAGATTTCTTT.

This sequence joins TRBV7-8 and TRBJ2-3; no definite D call. V lost 6 bases to trimming and J lost 1 base, with 8 bases between them. Germline V gene sequence: CDR1 SGHVS, CDR2 FQNEAQ. CDR3 length: 13 residues. The CDR3 DNA sequence: TGTGCCAGCAGTAACGCGGGCACAGATACGCAGTATTTT. Translation: CASSNAGTDTQYF. Complete variable domain (other parts from reference TRBV7-8 and TRBJ2-3): GAGVSQSPRYKVAKRGQDVALRCDPISGHVSLFWYQQALGQGPEFLTYFQNEAQLDKSGLPSDRFFAERPEGSVSTLKIQRTQQEDSAVYLCASSNAGTDTQYFGPGTRLTVL.

This chain links TRBV5-1 with TRBJ2-1; 14 positions match TRBD2. Germline V gene lookup returns CDR1 SGHRS and CDR2 YFSETQ. There are 16 residues in the CDR3. The V and J ends lost 5 bases and 7 bases, in that order; junction bases with no gene match: 8. This chain's CDR3 is CASSYLGTSGRNEQFF. The CDR3 DNA sequence: TGCGCCAGCAGTTACCTTGGGACTAGCGGGAGAAATGAGCAGTTCTTC.

This sequence joins TRBV10-1 and TRBJ1-3; tentatively, D is TRBD1 (5 bases). Trimming shortened V by 2 bases and J by 0 bases, and 20 bases separated the two germline ends. Germline CDR1 WNHNN, CDR2 SYGVQD (reference sequence). The CDR3 is 19 amino acids. CDR3 DNA sequence: TGCGCCAGCAGTGAGGGGCAGGGCATAGATAAACCCTCTGGAAACACCATATATTTT. Amino acid sequence: CASSEGQGIDKPSGNTIYF.

The V call is TRBV18, the J call TRBJ2-6; tentative D call: TRBD1 (6 bases). Germline V lookup: CDR1 KGHSH, CDR2 LQKENI. The CDR3 runs to 18 residues. The ends were cut back, 2 bases at V and 0 bases at J, with 14 bases in the middle. In DNA form, the CDR3 reads TGTGCCAGCTCACCATCTCAGGGGTCCATCTCTGGGGCCAACGTCCTGACTTTC. Protein product: CASSPSQGSISGANVLTF.

The chain is built from TRBV7-9 and TRBJ2-1; 10 bases fit TRBD2. J was trimmed by 5 bases and V by 2 bases; bases with no gene match: 6. The CDR3 runs to 16 residues. The germline V gene has CDR1 SEHNR and CDR2 FQNEAQ (reference sequence). The CDR3 DNA reads TGTGCCAGCAGCTTATGGGTAGCGGGGGGTCACAATGAGCAGTTCTTC. It translates to CASSLWVAGGHNEQFF.

The CDR3 region is CASSFEGAATEAFF. The CDR3 region has the DNA TGCGCCAGCAGCTTCGAGGGGGCGGCCACTGAAGCTTTCTTT. This chain uses TRBV5-1 with TRBJ1-1; 7 bases line up with TRBD1. The CDR3 length is 14 residues. CDR1 SGHRS and CDR2 YFSETQ come from the germline V gene. V gave up 2 bases and J gave up 4 bases; unmatched junction bases: 5.

The rearrangement links TRBV6-6 to TRBJ1-3, with 7 bases fitting TRBD1. Trimming removed 6 bases from V and 4 bases from J; junction bases left unmatched: 0. This CDR3 is 12 amino acids long. Germline CDR1 reads MNHNY; CDR2 reads SVGAGI (reference sequence). The CDR3 sequence is CASRQGGNTIYF. CDR3 nucleotides: TGTGCCAGCAGACAGGGGGGAAACACCATATATTTT.

V usage is TRBV18 and J usage is TRBJ2-7; possibly TRBD2 for D (5 bases). CDR1 KGHSH and CDR2 LQKENI come from the germline V gene. Trimming took off 5 bases at V and 0 bases at J, with 11 bases between the two ends. This CDR3 spans 14 amino acids. As DNA, the CDR3 is TGTGCCAGCTCAGTGGACTCCATCTCCTACGAGCAGTACTTC. Protein sequence: CASSVDSISYEQYF.

V and J are TRBV6-1 and TRBJ1-4; D unresolved. The germline gives CDR1 MNHNS, CDR2 SASEGT. The V end was cut by 0 bases, the J end by 0 bases, with 8 bases between. The CDR3 extends over 16 amino acids. The CDR3 DNA sequence: TGTGCCAGCAGTGAAGCCGGGGTAGCAACTAATGAAAAACTGTTTTTT. Translating gives CASSEAGVATNEKLFF.

The chain couples TRBV18 to TRBJ1-2, with D possibly TRBD1 on 5 matching bases. Trimming removed 3 bases from V and 4 bases from J, with 18 bases in between. The CDR3 length is 16 residues. Germline V lookup: CDR1 KGHSH, CDR2 LQKENI. The CDR3 region has the DNA TGTGCCAGCTCACCCGCGCAGGGTGGTCAGGTCTATGGCTACACCTTC. Translating gives CASSPAQGGQVYGYTF.

This chain links TRBV18 with TRBJ1-2; 9 positions match TRBD1. CDR3 length: 16 residues. CDR1 is KGHSH and CDR2 is LQKENI in the germline V gene. The J segment lost 6 bases and the V segment lost 3 bases, leaving 11 bases of the junction unmatched. The CDR3 nucleotides are TGTGCCAGCTCACCGTCTGACAGGGGGATTCATCATGGCTACACCTTC. This translates into CASSPSDRGIHHGYTF. Filled out from reference TRBV18 and TRBJ1-2, the complete variable domain reads NAGVMQNPRHLVRRRGQEARLRCSPMKGHSHVYWYRQLPEEGLKFMVYLQKENIIDESGMPKERFSAEFPKEGPSILRIQQVVRGDSAAYFCASSPSDRGIHHGYTFGSGTRLTVV.

The V call is TRBV19, the J call TRBJ1-5; possibly TRBD1 for D (5 bases). Per the germline V gene, CDR1 is LNHDA and CDR2 is SQIVND (reference sequence). Trimming took 6 bases from V and 2 from J, leaving 14 bases between them. The CDR3 contains 15 residues. The CDR3 spells CASSFSGGGNQPQHF. The CDR3 region has the DNA TGTGCCAGTAGCTTTAGTGGGGGGGGCAATCAGCCCCAGCATTTT.

The chain employs TRBV7-8 and TRBJ2-7; maybe TRBD2 (5 bases). Germline V CDR1 and CDR2: SGHVS, FQNEAQ. The CDR3 is made up of 12 amino acids. Trimming removed 2 bases from V and 4 bases from J, with 6 bases in between. This CDR3 reads CASSLRGYEQYF. As DNA, the CDR3 is TGTGCCAGCAGCTTACGGGGTTACGAGCAGTACTTC.

The rearrangement joins TRBV7-8 to TRBJ2-1; 10 bases agree with TRBD2. V was clipped by 1 base and J by 8 bases; unmatched bases: 5. Germline V gene sequence: CDR1 SGHVS, CDR2 FQNEAQ. CDR3 size: 15 residues. CDR3 protein: CASSLGSSGSYEQFF. The CDR3 DNA reads as TGTGCCAGCAGCTTAGGGTCTAGCGGGAGTTATGAGCAGTTCTTC.

This sequence joins TRBV27 and TRBJ1-1; TRBD1 might be the D (6 bases). V lost 3 bases and J 1 base, leaving 9 bases between the germline ends. Germline CDR1 reads MNHEY; CDR2 reads SMNVEV (reference sequence). This CDR3 is 14 amino acids long. The CDR3 here is CASSFQGWNTEAFF. The CDR3 bases are TGTGCCAGCAGTTTTCAGGGGTGGAACACTGAAGCTTTCTTT.

This chain joins TRBV5-1 and TRBJ2-5, with 9 positions matching TRBD2. Losses at the gene ends were 5 bases for V and 1 base for J; bases not matched to a gene: 9. CDR3 length: 16 amino acids. Germline CDR1 is SGHRS and CDR2 is YFSETQ. CDR3 sequence: CASREQPLAGQETQYF. In DNA, the CDR3 is TGCGCCAGCAGGGAGCAACCACTAGCGGGCCAAGAGACCCAGTACTTC.

DNA of the CDR3: TGTGCCAGCATGTACAGGATTACCTACGAGCAGTACTTC. It yields the protein CASMYRITYEQYF. V gene TRBV2 combines with J gene TRBJ2-7; possible D gene TRBD1, 5 bases. Germline V gives CDR1 SNHLY, CDR2 FYNNEI. V lost 7 bases and J lost 2, with 12 bases in between. The CDR3 is made up of 13 amino acids.

The chain has TRBV6-6 and TRBJ1-3; D is undetermined. The CDR3 is made up of 12 amino acids. The ends were cut back, 6 bases at V and 3 bases at J, with 6 bases in the middle. Germline V gene sequence: CDR1 MNHNY, CDR2 SVGAGI (reference sequence). The CDR3, as DNA: TGTGCCAGCAGGGGGAGTGGAAACACCATATATTTT. The encoded protein is CASRGSGNTIYF.

The chain joins TRBV29-1 to TRBJ1-1; 7 bases match TRBD1. From germline, CDR1 is SQVTM and CDR2 ANQGSEA. This CDR3 region has 12 residues. Trimming took 7 bases from V and 4 from J; bases not matched to a gene: 6. The CDR3 nucleotides are TGCAGCGGTAGACAGGGCTCCACTGAAGCTTTCTTT. Its translation: CSGRQGSTEAFF. The full variable domain, rest sourced from reference TRBV29-1 and TRBJ1-1, is SAVISQKPSRDICQRGTSLTIQCQVDSQVTMMFWYRQQPGQSLTLIATANQGSEATYESGFVIDKFPISRPNLTFSTLTVSNMSPEDSSIYLCSGRQGSTEAFFGQGTRLTVV.

This chain connects TRBV2 to TRBJ2-2; D is unclear. This CDR3 has 15 amino acids. Between the trimmed V and J ends, which lost 2 bases and 3 bases, there was a span of 10 bases. From germline, CDR1 is SNHLY and CDR2 FYNNEI. The CDR3, as DNA: TGTGCCAGCAGTGAACGAGAGTATCACACCGGGGAGCTGTTTTTT. The encoded protein is CASSEREYHTGELFF. Full variable domain (rest looked up from reference TRBV2 and TRBJ2-2): EPEVTQTPSHQVTQMGQEVILRCVPISNHLYFYWYRQILGQKVEFLVSFYNNEISEKSEIFDDQFSVERPDGSNFTLKIRSTKLEDSAMYFCASSEREYHTGELFFGEGSRLTVL.

The CDR3 loop reads CASSHGSTDTQYF. The CDR3 coding sequence is TGTGCCAGCAGCCACGGTAGCACAGATACGCAGTATTTT. This chain links TRBV7-9 with TRBJ2-3; D unresolved. V lost 5 bases, J lost 0 bases, and 6 bases lay in between. CDR3 length equals 13 residues. Germline CDR1 is SEHNR and CDR2 is FQNEAQ (reference sequence).

The V call is TRBV11-2, the J call TRBJ2-1; D gene unclear. This CDR3 has 16 amino acids. Trimming took off 5 bases at V and 6 bases at J, with 20 bases between the two ends. Germline V CDR1 and CDR2: SGHAT, FQNNGV. DNA for the CDR3: TGTGCCAGCAGCCCCCCACCAGCGAGTCATAGCAATGAGCAGTTCTTC. It specifies CASSPPPASHSNEQFF.

Concerning this clone: The sample has other DNA sequences that encode this CDR3 too. The chain combines TRBV27 with TRBJ1-2, with 9 bases aligning to TRBD1. This CDR3 is 14 amino acids long. Per the germline V gene, CDR1 is MNHEY and CDR2 is SMNVEV (reference sequence). The V segment lost 6 bases and the J segment 4 bases; nucleotides outside the gene matches: 6. Here the CDR3 reads CASRPGQGIYGYTF. The CDR3 nucleotides read TGTGCCAGCAGACCGGGACAGGGTATCTATGGCTACACCTTC.